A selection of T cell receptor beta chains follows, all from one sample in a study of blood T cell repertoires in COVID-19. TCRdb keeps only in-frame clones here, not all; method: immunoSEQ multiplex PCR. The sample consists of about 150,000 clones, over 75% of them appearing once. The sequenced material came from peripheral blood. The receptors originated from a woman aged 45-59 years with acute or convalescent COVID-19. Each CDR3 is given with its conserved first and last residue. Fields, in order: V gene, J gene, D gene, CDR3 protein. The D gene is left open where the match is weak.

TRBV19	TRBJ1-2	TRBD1	CASSKQGANYGYTF
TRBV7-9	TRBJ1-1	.	CASSPTGLVTEAFF
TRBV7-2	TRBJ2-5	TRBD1	CASSTGQGLLALYF
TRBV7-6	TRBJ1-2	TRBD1	CASSPSRTGWDNYGYTF
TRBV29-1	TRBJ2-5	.	CSVELLAQETQYF
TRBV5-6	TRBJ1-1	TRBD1	CASLGTGWRGNTEAFF
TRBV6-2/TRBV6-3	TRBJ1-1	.	CASSTSWLGTEAFF
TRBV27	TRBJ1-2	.	CASIFTTDRGYTF
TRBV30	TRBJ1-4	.	CAWSPGAFNEKLFF
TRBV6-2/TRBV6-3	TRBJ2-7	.	CASSQTSNPHEQYF
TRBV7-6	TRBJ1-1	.	CASSLAQRGTEAFF
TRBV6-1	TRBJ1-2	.	CASSEEFRTPCLF
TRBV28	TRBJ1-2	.	CAALGGADHGYTF
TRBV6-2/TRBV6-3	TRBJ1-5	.	CASSYYPTGANEPQHF
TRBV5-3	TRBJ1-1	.	CARSLGGGNRAFF
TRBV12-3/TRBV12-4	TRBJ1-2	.	CASSWEYGYTF
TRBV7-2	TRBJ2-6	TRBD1	CASSFTGDSSGANVLTF
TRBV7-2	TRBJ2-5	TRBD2	CASSSYFSGGARETQYF
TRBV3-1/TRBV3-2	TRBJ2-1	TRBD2	CASSQRLARKPYNEQFF
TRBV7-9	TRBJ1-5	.	CASSPPGNSNQPQHF
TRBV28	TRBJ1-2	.	CASSSGQLYGYTF
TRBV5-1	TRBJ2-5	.	CASSLDRASGTQYF
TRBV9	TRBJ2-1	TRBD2	CASSVVSLGTSGVDEQFF
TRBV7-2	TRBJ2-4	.	CASSLTAGAKNIQYF
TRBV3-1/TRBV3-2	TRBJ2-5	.	CASSQGFGQSSQYF
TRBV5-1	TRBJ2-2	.	CASSSSHVAGISSGGELFF
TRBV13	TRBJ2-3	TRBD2	CASTPGGGTDTQYF
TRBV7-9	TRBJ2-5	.	CASSLIQGMETQYF
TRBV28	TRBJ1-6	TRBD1	CASSLGSQGESPLHF
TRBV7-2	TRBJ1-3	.	CASSVSSGANGNTIYF
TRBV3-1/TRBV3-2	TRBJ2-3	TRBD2	CASSYVAGGGTDTQYF
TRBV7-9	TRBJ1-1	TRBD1	CASSRQGNTEAFF
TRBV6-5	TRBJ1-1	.	CASSPRTGNTEAFF
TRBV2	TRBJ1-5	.	CASSPSGRQPQHF
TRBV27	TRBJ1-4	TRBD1	CASSLLTGSNEKLFF
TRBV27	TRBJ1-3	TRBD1	CASSPYRQGSGNTIYF